These 19 T cell receptor beta chains share one sample of origin, sequenced in a study of blood T cells in healthy people across ages. A sample-barcoded 5' primer and a J-beta primer mix were used in a second PCR of roughly 7 to 11 cycles. Each CDR3 protein is one row after TCRdb ran MiXCR on the 5' RACE reads. Of fewer than 1.5 million distinct CDR3 sequences in the sample, roughly 40% are singletons; the top ten hold roughly 7.7%. Sequences were obtained from blood. Receptors were obtained from a woman under 30 in good health.

This chain uses TRBV11-1 with TRBJ2-5; 9 bases map to TRBD1. The germline V gene has CDR1 SGHAT and CDR2 FQDESV (reference sequence). This CDR3 is 15 amino acids long. J was trimmed by 4 bases and V by 4 bases; bases with no gene match: 7. CDR3 nucleotide sequence: TGTGCCAGCAGCTCGGACAGGGGTGTTAGAGAGACCCAGTACTTC. This gives the protein CASSSDRGVRETQYF.

V usage is TRBV5-1 and J usage is TRBJ2-3, with D perhaps TRBD1 (5 bases). Germline loops: CDR1 SGHRS, CDR2 YFSETQ. This CDR3 comprises 18 residues. Trimming pared 2 bases from V and 4 bases from J, leaving 23 bases between. The CDR3 DNA is TGCGCCAGCAGCTTCACAGGAGAACGGGTCCCCAAAGCAGATACGCAGTATTTT. Protein product: CASSFTGERVPKADTQYF.

V and J are TRBV5-6 and TRBJ1-1; 7 bases map to TRBD1. CDR3 length: 12 amino acids. Germline V gene sequence: CDR1 SGHDT, CDR2 YYEEEE. Losses at the gene ends were 5 bases for V and 6 bases for J; bases not matched to a gene: 4. The CDR3, as DNA: TGTGCCAGCAGGGGACAGTTCTCTGAAGCTTTCTTT. This codes for CASRGQFSEAFF.

CDR3 loop: CASSSPISGADTQYF. CDR3 nucleotide sequence: TGTGCCAGCAGTTCGCCTATCTCTGGGGCAGATACGCAGTATTTT. The chain combines TRBV6-6 with TRBJ2-3; the D is unclear. Trimming removed 4 bases at V and 4 bases at J, with 15 bases between. The CDR3 runs 15 residues. Germline V CDR1 and CDR2: MNHNY, SVGAGI (reference sequence).

This clonotype turned up a few times. The J gene is TRBJ2-1, the V gene TRBV2; D is ambiguous. The CDR3 runs to 13 residues. Trimming pared 7 bases from V and 0 bases from J, leaving 7 bases between. Germline CDR1 and CDR2: SNHLY and FYNNEI. The DNA of the CDR3 is TGTGCCAGCACAGCGTACTCCTACAATGAGCAGTTCTTC. Translated, it gives CASTAYSYNEQFF.

Regarding this clonotype: Sequence at one end of the junction differs from germline and may be a read error. The chain couples TRBV5-1 to TRBJ1-6; 11 bases are shared with TRBD1. The CDR3 consists of 18 residues. Germline V CDR1 and CDR2: SGHRS, YFSETQ. DNA of the CDR3: TGCGCCAGCAGCCCAATATCTGGACAGGGGGCTATGCATTCCCCCCTCCACTTT. This sequence encodes CASSPISGQGAMHSPLHF. The full variable domain, with the rest looked up from reference TRBV5-1 and TRBJ1-6, is KAGVTQTPRYLIKTRGQQVTLSCSPISGHRSVSWYQQTPGQGLQFLFEYFSETQRNKGNFPGRFSGRQFSNSRSEMNVSTLELGDSALYLCASSPISGQGAMHSPLHFGNGTRLTVT.

This clonotype was counted ten times or more. This rearrangement joins TRBV4-1 to TRBJ2-7; D uncertain. The V and J ends lost 0 bases and 2 bases respectively, with 11 bases between them. Germline V gives CDR1 MGHRA, CDR2 YSYEKL. This CDR3 spans 15 amino acids. The CDR3 spells CASSQDPVITYEQYF. The CDR3 coding sequence is TGCGCCAGCAGCCAAGATCCGGTAATAACCTACGAGCAGTACTTC.

Many counts were recorded for this clonotype. V usage is TRBV28 and J usage is TRBJ2-5; TRBD2 matches at 8 bases. The CDR3 extends over 17 amino acids. V shed 1 base and J 5 bases; nucleotides not matched to a gene: 12. Per germline, CDR1 MDHEN and CDR2 SYDVKM. This CDR3 is CASSLSYRVGGAETQYF. In nucleotides, the CDR3 is TGTGCCAGCAGTTTATCTTACCGAGTCGGGGGGGCGGAGACCCAGTACTTC.

This clonotype was detected once. The V call is TRBV19, the J call TRBJ2-5, with 8 bases aligning to TRBD2. Per germline, CDR1 LNHDA and CDR2 SQIVND (reference sequence). This CDR3 is 14 amino acids long. V trimming: 6 bases; J trimming: 4 bases; junction bases outside the gene matches: 7. CDR3 in amino acids: CASRPAGGIETQYF. For the CDR3, the DNA is TGTGCCAGTAGACCGGCGGGAGGCATAGAGACCCAGTACTTC.

This clonotype was picked up a small number of times. The genes are TRBV2 and TRBJ1-2; tentative D call: TRBD1 (6 bases). Trimming took 2 bases from V and 6 from J, leaving 13 bases between them. Per the germline V gene, CDR1 is SNHLY and CDR2 is FYNNEI. The CDR3 covers 14 residues. This CDR3 reads CASSENRERNGYTF. DNA of the CDR3: TGTGCCAGCAGTGAAAACAGGGAAAGGAATGGCTACACCTTC.

The gene calls are TRBV7-9 and TRBJ2-6; D may be TRBD1 (6 bases). CDR1 is SEHNR and CDR2 is FQNEAQ in the germline V gene (reference sequence). The CDR3 covers 17 residues. Between the trimmed V and J ends, which lost 1 base and 0 bases, there was a span of 10 bases. The CDR3 DNA is TGTGCCAGCAGCTTAGGGGACACATACTCTGGGGCCAACGTCCTGACTTTC. Residues: CASSLGDTYSGANVLTF.

This clonotype was seen more than once but under ten times. The V call is TRBV5-1, the J call TRBJ1-3; unclear D gene. The germline CDR1 and CDR2 sequences are SGHRS and YFSETQ. Trimming pared 4 bases from V and 2 bases from J, leaving 16 bases between. The CDR3 consists of 16 residues. Written as DNA, the CDR3 is TGCGCCAGCAGCCCCACATTGATGGACCCTGGAAACACCATATATTTT. Protein: CASSPTLMDPGNTIYF.

This clonotype turned up a few times. The rearrangement links TRBV5-4 to TRBJ1-1, with D uncertain. CDR1 and CDR2 from the germline V gene are SGHNT and YYREEE (reference sequence). The CDR3 sequence is 14 residues long. V was pared by 0 bases and J by 3 bases, with 9 bases between. The CDR3: CASSLGGDYTEAFF. CDR3 DNA: TGTGCCAGCAGCTTGGGTGGGGATTACACTGAAGCTTTCTTT.

The count of this clonotype is one. This chain connects TRBV19 to TRBJ2-1; possibly TRBD2 for D (5 bases). The CDR3 sequence is 15 residues long. Trimming shortened V by 4 bases and J by 8 bases, and 18 bases separated the two germline ends. In germline, CDR1 is LNHDA, CDR2 SQIVND (reference sequence). As DNA, the CDR3 is TGTGCCAGTAGTACGGTGACTAAGCGTAGCGATGAGCAGTTCTTC. Protein product: CASSTVTKRSDEQFF.

This clonotype appeared a few times. The chain joins TRBV10-3 to TRBJ2-7, with TRBD1 identical over 7 bases. Germline V CDR1 and CDR2: ENHRY, SYGVKD. This CDR3 is 15 amino acids long. The ends lost 2 bases at V and 2 bases at J; junction bases unmatched: 6. The CDR3 DNA sequence: TGTGCCATCAGTGAGGAGACAGGGCTTACCTACGAGCAGTACTTC. This encodes CAISEETGLTYEQYF.

V gene TRBV12-3 or TRBV12-4 combines with J gene TRBJ2-1; unclear D gene. The last part of the DNA fits TRBJ2-7 better; the J call may be wrong. This CDR3 has 12 amino acids. For the CDR3, the DNA is TGTGCCAGCAGTCCCGCAGTGCTTGAGCAGTACTTC. This encodes CASSPAVLEQYF.

This clonotype has more than one count but fewer than ten. This chain links TRBV29-1 with TRBJ1-2; a possible D gene is TRBD1 (6 bases). This CDR3 region has 13 residues. Germline V lookup: CDR1 SQVTM, CDR2 ANQGSEA. V was shortened by 7 bases and J by 3 bases, with 15 bases between the two germline ends. The CDR3 region has the DNA TGCAGCGCATCAACAGGGTTCGACTATGGCTACACCTTC. As protein: CSASTGFDYGYTF.

The chain recombines TRBV12-3 or TRBV12-4 with TRBJ1-2; D call uncertain. The CDR3 spans 12 residues. V shed 5 bases and J shed 1 base, with 5 bases lying between them. The CDR3 region has the DNA TGTGCCAGCAGTCCTCATAACTATGGCTACACCTTC. It specifies CASSPHNYGYTF.

This clonotype was observed once. This chain connects TRBV12-3 or TRBV12-4 to TRBJ2-5, with 7 bases lining up with TRBD2. The CDR3 spans 15 residues. Losses at the gene ends were 6 bases for V and 2 bases for J; bases not matched to a gene: 9. The CDR3 coding sequence is TGTGCCAGCAGAAAGGGGCTAGCGGCACAAGAGACCCAGTACTTC. As protein: CASRKGLAAQETQYF.